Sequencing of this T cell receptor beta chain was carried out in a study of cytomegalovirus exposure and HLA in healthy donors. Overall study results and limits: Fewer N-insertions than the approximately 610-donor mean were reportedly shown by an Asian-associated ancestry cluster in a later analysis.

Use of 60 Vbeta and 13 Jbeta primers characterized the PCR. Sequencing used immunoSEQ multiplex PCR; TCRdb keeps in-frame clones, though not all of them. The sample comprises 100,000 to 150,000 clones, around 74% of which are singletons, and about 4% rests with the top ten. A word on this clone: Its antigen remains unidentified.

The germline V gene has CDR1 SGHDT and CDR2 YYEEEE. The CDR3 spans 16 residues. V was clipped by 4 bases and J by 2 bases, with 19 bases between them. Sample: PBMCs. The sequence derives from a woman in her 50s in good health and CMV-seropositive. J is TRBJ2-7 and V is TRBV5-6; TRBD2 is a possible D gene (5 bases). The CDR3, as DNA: TGTGCCAGCAGCACGACCTTAGCGAGGGTCCCCTACGAGCAGTACTTC. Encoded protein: CASSTTLARVPYEQYF.